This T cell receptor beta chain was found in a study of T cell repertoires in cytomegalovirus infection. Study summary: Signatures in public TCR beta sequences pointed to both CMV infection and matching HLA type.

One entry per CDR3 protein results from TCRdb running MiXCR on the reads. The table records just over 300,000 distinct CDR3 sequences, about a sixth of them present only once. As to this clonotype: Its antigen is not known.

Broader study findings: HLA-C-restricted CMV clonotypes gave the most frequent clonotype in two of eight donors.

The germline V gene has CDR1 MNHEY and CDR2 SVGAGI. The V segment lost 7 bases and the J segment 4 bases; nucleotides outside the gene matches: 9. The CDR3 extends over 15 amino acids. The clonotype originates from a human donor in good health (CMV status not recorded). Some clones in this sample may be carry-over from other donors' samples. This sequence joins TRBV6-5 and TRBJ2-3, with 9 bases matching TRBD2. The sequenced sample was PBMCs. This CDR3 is CASNEVAGAADTQYF. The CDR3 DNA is TGTGCCAGCAACGAGGTAGCGGGGGCCGCAGATACGCAGTATTTT.